The subject of this entry is one T cell receptor (beta chain). The table came from immunoSEQ multiplex PCR; TCRdb's copy has only in-frame clones and leaves some out. The table includes approximately 260,000 clones, roughly 84% detected once. The sample belongs to a study of blood T cell repertoires in COVID-19. This CDR3 spans 14 amino acids. Between the trimmed V and J ends, which lost 5 bases and 0 bases, there was a span of 8 bases. CDR1 is MNHNY and CDR2 is SVGAGI in the germline V gene (reference sequence). The V gene is TRBV6-6, the J gene TRBJ1-5; unclear D gene. This TCR was recovered from a woman aged 40-49 years who had recovered from COVID-19. The sequencing sample was made of peripheral blood. The CDR3 region is CASSTADSNQPQHF. CDR3 bases: TGTGCCAGCAGTACAGCGGATAGCAATCAGCCCCAGCATTTT.